A selection of T cell receptor beta chains follows, all from one sample in a study of T cells in Graves' hyperthyroidism and ophthalmopathy. TCRdb re-called the multiplex PCR reads with MiXCR, one entry per CDR3 protein. The table has a few hundred thousand distinct CDR3 sequences, under 25% seen once. Sequenced sample: blood. Receptor source: a woman aged 70-85 years with Graves' ophthalmopathy. CDR3s include the opening cysteine and the closing phenylalanine or tryptophan. The order of the fields is D gene, clone size, V gene, J gene, CDR3 length, CDR3 protein, CDR3 DNA. A D gene is named only where the DNA matches it firmly. A clone size is listed for some rows: how often the clone was seen (once, few, many), or a class if it is expanded.

>TRBD2|many|TRBV6-2/TRBV6-3|TRBJ2-1|16
CASSYRGGRAYNEQFF
TGTGCCAGCAGTTACCGCGGCGGGAGGGCCTACAATGAGCAGTTCTTC
>TRBD2|NA|TRBV27|TRBJ2-7|17
CASSSHRGGVLLRGQYF
TGTGCCAGCAGTTCTCACCGGGGGGGGGTCCTCCTACGAGGGCAGTACTTC
>NA|NA|TRBV5-1|TRBJ2-1|13
CASREPTLNEQFF
TGCGCCAGCAGGGAGCCTACATTGAATGAGCAGTTCTTC
>NA|few|TRBV7-8|TRBJ1-2|14
CASSSTGLNYGYTF
TGTGCCAGCAGCTCGACAGGCCTAAACTATGGCTACACCTTC
>NA|many|TRBV5-1|TRBJ2-3|13
CASNVGGTDTQYF
TGCGCCAGCAACGTAGGAGGCACAGATACGCAGTATTTT
>TRBD1|many|TRBV27|TRBJ1-2|15
CASTPHGTGGAGYTF
TGTGCCAGCACACCGCACGGGACAGGGGGTGCCGGCTACACCTTC
>NA|many|TRBV3-1|TRBJ2-1|14
CASSQVLSNNEQFF
TGTGCCAGCAGCCAAGTTCTATCCAACAATGAGCAGTTCTTC
>NA|many|TRBV24-1|TRBJ2-7|16
CATSDSPGHGNYEQYF
TGTGCCACCAGTGATTCTCCGGGACACGGAAACTACGAGCAGTACTTC
>NA|few|TRBV20-1|TRBJ2-7|15
CSARDHVRSTYEQYF
TGCAGTGCTAGAGATCACGTACGGTCTACCTACGAGCAGTACTTC
>TRBD1|few|TRBV7-2|TRBJ1-2|13
CASRSGTAYGYTF
TGTGCCAGCAGGTCCGGGACAGCTTATGGCTACACCTTC
>TRBD1|few|TRBV10-3|TRBJ1-1|12
CAIRGGTTEAFF
TGTGCCATCAGAGGGGGCACGACTGAAGCTTTCTTT
>TRBD2|few|TRBV3-1|TRBJ2-1|14
CASSQEKWGRGQFF
TGTGCCAGCAGCCAAGAGAAGTGGGGGAGGGGGCAGTTCTTC
>NA|NA|TRBV7-9|TRBJ2-3|15
CASSLAGGSTDTPYF
TGTGCCAGCAGCTTAGCAGGGGGGAGCACAGATACGCCGTATTTT
>NA|many|TRBV7-2|TRBJ1-2|13
CASSTGAHYGYTF
TGTGCCAGCAGTACAGGCGCTCACTATGGCTACACCTTC
>NA|NA|TRBV6-2/TRBV6-3|TRBJ2-7|13
CASRPNGAGEQYF
TGTGCCAGCAGACCCAATGGTGCGGGCGAGCAGTACTTC
>NA|NA|TRBV27|TRBJ2-7|17
CASRGWQGNPSHLEQYF
TGTGCCAGCCGAGGATGGCAGGGGAATCCTTCCCACCTCGAGCAGTACTTC
>NA|many|TRBV2|TRBJ2-7|14
CASRAEAASREQYF
TGTGCCAGCAGGGCGGAAGCGGCCTCTCGAGAGCAGTACTTC
>TRBD1|NA|TRBV4-1|TRBJ1-1|15
CASSQEVTGDTEAFF
TGCGCCAGCAGCCAAGAGGTTACAGGGGACACTGAAGCTTTCTTT
>TRBD1|many|TRBV7-2|TRBJ1-5|14
CASSSGGGREPQHF
TGTGCCAGCAGCTCAGGGGGGGGCAGGGAGCCCCAGCATTTT
>TRBD1|NA|TRBV28|TRBJ2-1|17
CASRETAGTGGPLTRFF
TGTGCCAGCAGAGAAACCGCCGGGACAGGAGGGCCCCTTACCCGGTTCTTC
>NA|NA|TRBV19|TRBJ2-7|14
CASSSRLGWDEQYF
TGTGCCAGTAGTTCGAGACTTGGGTGGGACGAGCAGTACTTC
>TRBD1|few|TRBV14|TRBJ2-7|13
CASSQINRGEQYF
TGTGCCAGCAGCCAAATCAACAGGGGCGAGCAGTACTTC
>TRBD2|NA|TRBV11-3|TRBJ2-2|16
CASSFRLAGGAGELFF
TGTGCCAGCAGCTTCCGACTAGCGGGAGGGGCCGGGGAGCTGTTTTTT